This TCR beta chain was captured in a study of T cell repertoires in cytomegalovirus infection (dated by TCRdb to between 2017 and 2020). Looking at the study overall: Donor HLA type was relevant to the analysis, as public TCR beta signatures indicated carriage of CMV infection together with the matching HLA type.

CDR3 length: 16 amino acids, cysteine to phenylalanine. The only DNA kept is the CDR3, 48 bases in frame from the first base. CDR1 and CDR2 are drawn from the germline V gene (reference sequence): SGHAT, FQDESV. From V the trimming removes 5 bases and from J it removes 3 bases, while the gene matches leave 11 bases of the junction unaccounted for. TCRdb records Illumina HiSeq 1500 as the sequencer. TCRdb itself trimmed the public reads at Q25 with fastp, ran MiXCR and retained productive beta chains. Rows with a matching CDR3 protein are joined into one entry that keeps the most common DNA and genes. The sample table shows approximately 110,000 distinct CDR3 sequences, and roughly a tenth are seen once. The ten biggest clones cover approximately 31% of the sample. General conclusions and limits of the study: In both this cohort and an independent roughly 400-donor cohort, the cumulative frequency of public TCR beta family members distinguished carriers of CMV infection plus the relevant HLA type. The ex vivo response was dominated by HLA-C-restricted CMV-specific TCR beta clonotypes, and the single most frequent clonotype in two of eight donors was supplied by these HLA-C-restricted clonotypes.

To note about this clonotype: Its antigen specificity is not known. Per-base quality was not reported, and no clone a single base away is much larger than it.

Recombination connected TRBV11-1 to TRBJ1-1, with 8 middle bases fitting TRBD1. The sequence came from a human donor in good health (CMV status not recorded). Some clones in this sample may be carry-over from other donors' samples. Sequencing used PBMCs, sequenced either directly or after in vitro stimulation (not recorded which). Here is the DNA: TGTGCCAGCAGCCCCAGACAGGGGAGGATGGACACTGAAGCTTTCTTT. Its protein is CASSPRQGRMDTEAFF.